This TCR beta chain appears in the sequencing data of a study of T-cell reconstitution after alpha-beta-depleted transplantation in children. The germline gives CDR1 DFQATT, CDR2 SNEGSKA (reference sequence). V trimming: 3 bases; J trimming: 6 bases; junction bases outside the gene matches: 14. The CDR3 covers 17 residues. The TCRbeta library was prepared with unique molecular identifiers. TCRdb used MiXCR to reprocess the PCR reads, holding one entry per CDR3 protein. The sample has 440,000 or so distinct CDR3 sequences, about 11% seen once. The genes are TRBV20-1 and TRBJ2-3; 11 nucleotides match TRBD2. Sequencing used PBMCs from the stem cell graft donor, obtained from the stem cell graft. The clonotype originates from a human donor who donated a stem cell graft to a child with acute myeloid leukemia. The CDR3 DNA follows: TGCAGTGCTAGCCTAGGGACTAGCGGAACCACAATGGATACGCAGTATTTT. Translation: CSASLGTSGTTMDTQYF.